What follows are 28 T cell receptor beta chains derived from one specimen sequenced in a study of OX40 agonist ivuxolimab in advanced cancers. Produced via immunoSEQ multiplex PCR; TCRdb's table is partial and in-frame only. This sample has about 70,000 clones, with around 80% found just once. The sample was CD4+ or CD8+ T cells sorted from blood, taken in a trial of the OX40 agonist ivuxolimab. These receptors were obtained from an adult with an advanced solid tumor such as melanoma, head and neck, liver or kidney cancer.

The J gene is TRBJ2-1, the V gene TRBV6-5; 7 bases fit TRBD2. The ends lost 0 bases at V and 2 bases at J; junction bases unmatched: 4. CDR1 is MNHEY and CDR2 is SVGAGI in the germline V gene. The CDR3 is 16 amino acids. The chain's CDR3 is CASSYSPSGTYNEQFF. In nucleotides, the CDR3 is TGTGCCAGCAGTTACTCGCCTAGCGGAACCTACAATGAGCAGTTCTTC.

The chain joins TRBV2 to TRBJ1-5, with D hard to call. Germline loops: CDR1 SNHLY, CDR2 FYNNEI. V lost 5 bases, J lost 5 bases, and 16 bases lay in between. CDR3 size: 15 residues. The CDR3 region is CASSFVKARDQPQHF. As DNA, the CDR3 is TGTGCCAGCAGTTTTGTCAAAGCACGAGATCAGCCCCAGCATTTT. The whole variable domain, remainder taken from reference TRBV2 and TRBJ1-5, is EPEVTQTPSHQVTQMGQEVILRCVPISNHLYFYWYRQILGQKVEFLVSFYNNEISEKSEIFDDQFSVERPDGSNFTLKIRSTKLEDSAMYFCASSFVKARDQPQHFGDGTRLSIL.

The V and J genes are TRBV7-9 and TRBJ2-5, with a possible D match to TRBD1 (6 bases). The germline V gene has CDR1 SEHNR and CDR2 FQNEAQ (reference sequence). V lost 3 bases and J lost 5, with 16 bases in between. There are 15 residues in the CDR3. The CDR3 DNA reads TGTGCCAGCAGCTTGGGGGCTCGGGTCGGGGAGACCCAGTACTTC. This gives the protein CASSLGARVGETQYF.

The chain couples TRBV9 to TRBJ2-1; 13 bases are a match to TRBD2. The CDR3 is 18 residues long. After removal of 4 bases from V and 5 bases from J, the junction contained 12 bases not matched to a gene. CDR1 SGDLS and CDR2 YYNGEE come from the germline V gene. Here the CDR3 reads CASSPRWTSGSFHNEQFF. CDR3 sequence (DNA): TGTGCCAGCAGCCCCCGGTGGACTAGCGGGAGCTTCCACAATGAGCAGTTCTTC.

The rearrangement uses TRBV6-1 and TRBJ2-7; TRBD1 is a possible D gene (5 bases). Germline V gene lookup returns CDR1 MNHNS and CDR2 SASEGT. The CDR3 has 14 amino acids. V lost 2 bases, J lost 1 base, and 9 bases lay in between. The CDR3 loop is CASSERGQSYEQYF. CDR3 in DNA: TGTGCCAGCAGTGAAAGAGGACAATCCTACGAGCAGTACTTC.

This clone was observed once. The chain uses TRBV19 and TRBJ1-5; D unclear. Germline V lookup: CDR1 LNHDA, CDR2 SQIVND (reference sequence). The V end lost 10 bases, the J end lost 7 bases, and 11 bases lay between the germline ends. The CDR3 is 11 residues long. The CDR3 nucleotides read TGTGCCATAAGTTCGGTACAGCCCCAGCATTTT. It yields the protein CAISSVQPQHF.

The chain carries TRBV11-2 and TRBJ2-1; D might be TRBD1 or TRBD2, each matching 6 bases. Looked up from germline, CDR1 is SGHAT and CDR2 is FQNNGV. The CDR3 totals 16 residues. Trimming stripped 7 bases from V and 4 bases from J, with 20 bases between. This chain's CDR3 is CASIKGGGGYYNEQFF. CDR3 nucleotide sequence: TGTGCCAGCATCAAGGGCGGAGGGGGGTATTACAATGAGCAGTTCTTC.

The rearrangement uses TRBV19 and TRBJ1-6; tentative D call: TRBD1 (5 bases). There are 13 residues in the CDR3. Trimming pared 2 bases from V and 8 bases from J, leaving 7 bases between. Germline CDR1 is LNHDA and CDR2 is SQIVND (reference sequence). CDR3: CASSIQGDSPLHF. The CDR3 region has the DNA TGTGCCAGTAGTATACAGGGTGATTCACCCCTCCACTTT.

V gene TRBV29-1 combines with J gene TRBJ1-2; D gene unclear. The germline V and J ends were trimmed by 0 bases and 2 bases, with 7 bases remaining between them. This CDR3 spans 13 amino acids. Germline assignment: CDR1 SQVTM and CDR2 ANQGSEA. DNA of the CDR3: TGCAGCGTTGAAGATCAGGAGAACTATGGCTACACCTTC. Its translation: CSVEDQENYGYTF.

The chain employs TRBV16 and TRBJ2-7; D gene unclear. The germline gives CDR1 KGHSY, CDR2 FQNENV. This CDR3 has 13 amino acids. The ends were cut back, 4 bases at V and 0 bases at J, with 7 bases in the middle. The CDR3 nucleotides read TGTGCCAGCAGCCGACCCTCCTCCTACGAGCAGTACTTC. This encodes CASSRPSSYEQYF.

This clone is a singleton in its sample. The chain links TRBV13 to TRBJ1-2; D may be TRBD1 (6 bases). V lost 8 bases and J 0 bases, leaving 13 bases between the germline ends. The CDR3 sequence is 14 residues long. The germline V gene has CDR1 PRHDT and CDR2 FYEKMQ (reference sequence). CDR3 sequence reads: CASAQKGANYGYTF. CDR3 bases: TGTGCCAGCGCCCAAAAGGGGGCTAACTATGGCTACACCTTC.

This clone was detected only a few times. The rearrangement joins TRBV6-5 to TRBJ1-2; no firm D call. V lost 5 bases to trimming and J lost 8 bases, with 12 bases between them. The CDR3 runs 12 residues. Per the germline V gene, CDR1 is MNHEY and CDR2 is SVGAGI. CDR3: CASSPDTRGYTF. CDR3 DNA: TGTGCCAGCAGTCCGGATACTCGGGGCTACACCTTC.

The V gene is TRBV11-3, the J gene TRBJ2-3; tentatively, D is TRBD1 (5 bases). Germline V CDR1 and CDR2: SGHNT, YENEEA. Trimming cost V 1 base and J 6 bases, with 11 bases left between them. There are 14 residues in the CDR3. The CDR3 sequence: CASSLVQGTDTQYF. The CDR3 DNA is TGTGCCAGCAGCTTAGTGCAGGGAACCGATACGCAGTATTTT.

The rearrangement links TRBV7-2 to TRBJ2-7, with a tentative D call TRBD1 (6 bases). V was trimmed by 3 bases and J by 4 bases, leaving 19 bases between them. Germline values: CDR1 SGHTA, CDR2 FQGNSA. The CDR3 consists of 16 residues. The DNA of the CDR3 is TGTGCCAGCAGCTTGGCTGCCACGGGGCAGGGGTACGAGCAGTACTTC. Its translation: CASSLAATGQGYEQYF.

This clone was seen just once. The gene calls are TRBV2 and TRBJ1-5, with D unclear. Germline values: CDR1 SNHLY, CDR2 FYNNEI. The V end was cut by 6 bases, the J end by 0 bases, with 12 bases between. The CDR3 has 15 residues. CDR3 region: CASRMNYGSNQPQHF. The CDR3 DNA sequence: TGTGCCAGCAGGATGAACTATGGTAGCAATCAGCCCCAGCATTTT.

In this sample, this clone turned up a few times. The chain has TRBV2 and TRBJ2-3; possible D gene TRBD1, 6 bases. Germline V gives CDR1 SNHLY, CDR2 FYNNEI. This CDR3 has 15 amino acids. Trimming shortened V by 4 bases and J by 1 base, and 12 bases separated the two germline ends. The CDR3 nucleotides are TGTGCCAGCAGTGCTGGGGGCCTAGGCACAGATACGCAGTATTTT. Amino acid sequence: CASSAGGLGTDTQYF.

The genes are TRBV30 and TRBJ2-3, with D possibly TRBD1 on 5 matching bases. The end of the DNA fits TRBJ1-5 better, so the J call may be wrong. Germline V gives CDR1 GTSNPN, CDR2 SVGIG (reference sequence). The length of the CDR3 is 11 residues. CDR3 sequence reads: CAWSAGLRQHF. Here the CDR3 DNA reads TGTGCCTGGAGTGCGGGACTGCGGCAGCATTTT.

The chain links TRBV10-3 to TRBJ1-1; the D gene is possibly TRBD1 (5 bases). The CDR3 covers 16 residues. V was clipped by 2 bases and J by 4 bases, with 17 bases between them. Germline CDR1 ENHRY, CDR2 SYGVKD. DNA of the CDR3: TGTGCCATCAGTGAGACTTGGGACGGGGCAATCACTGAAGCTTTCTTT. Translated: CAISETWDGAITEAFF.

The gene calls are TRBV27 and TRBJ2-4, with a possible D match to TRBD1 (6 bases). V was clipped by 5 bases and J by 6 bases, with 17 bases between them. Germline V lookup: CDR1 MNHEY, CDR2 SMNVEV (reference sequence). This CDR3 region has 15 residues. CDR3 DNA: TGTGCCAGCAGTCCCGTTACAGGGTCGAGAAACATTCAGTACTTC. Its translation is CASSPVTGSRNIQYF.

The rearrangement joins TRBV9 to TRBJ2-2; D is unresolved. This CDR3 comprises 13 residues. Deletions cut 1 base from V and 4 bases from J, with 5 bases between. Germline assignment: CDR1 SGDLS and CDR2 YYNGEE. The CDR3 nucleotides read TGTGCCAGCAGCGTAAGGAGCACCGGGGAGCTGTTTTTT. It is translated as CASSVRSTGELFF.

The chain recombines TRBV15 with TRBJ2-5, with 7 nucleotides matching TRBD2. With V trimmed by 6 bases and J by 11 bases, 9 bases remained unmatched. The germline V gene encodes CDR1 LNHNV and CDR2 YYDKDF (reference sequence). The CDR3 runs to 12 residues. CDR3 sequence reads: CATRTIGREQYF. The CDR3 region has the DNA TGTGCCACCAGAACCATCGGGCGGGAGCAGTACTTC. The whole variable domain, filled in from reference TRBV15 and TRBJ2-5, reads DAMVIQNPRYQVTQFGKPVTLSCSQTLNHNVMYWYQQKSSQAPKLLFHYYDKDFNNEADTPDNFQSRRPNTSFCFLDIRSPGLGDTAMYLCATRTIGREQYFGPGTRLLVL.

This clone was seen once. The chain uses TRBV15 and TRBJ1-2; D uncertain. CDR1 is LNHNV and CDR2 is YYDKDF in the germline V gene (reference sequence). There are 13 residues in the CDR3. V lost 4 bases and J lost 8, with 14 bases in between. CDR3 in amino acids: CATSNSILEGYTF. The DNA of the CDR3 is TGTGCCACCAGCAACAGCATCCTGGAGGGCTACACCTTC. Full variable domain (rest looked up from reference TRBV15 and TRBJ1-2): DAMVIQNPRYQVTQFGKPVTLSCSQTLNHNVMYWYQQKSSQAPKLLFHYYDKDFNNEADTPDNFQSRRPNTSFCFLDIRSPGLGDTAMYLCATSNSILEGYTFGSGTRLTVV.

This CDR3 reads CAWRGLISQNTIYF. The CDR3 DNA is TGTGCCTGGAGGGGACTAATCTCTCAAAACACCATATATTTT. This chain links TRBV30 with TRBJ1-3, with D maybe TRBD1 (5 bases). The V and J ends lost 3 bases and 6 bases respectively, with 15 bases between them. CDR1 is GTSNPN and CDR2 is SVGIG in the germline V gene (reference sequence). The CDR3 totals 14 residues.

This chain connects TRBV4-3 to TRBJ1-2; D remains ambiguous. Germline CDR1 reads LGHNA; CDR2 reads YSLEER. The CDR3 totals 16 residues. Trimming took 0 bases from V and 0 from J, leaving 11 bases between them. For the CDR3, the DNA is TGCGCCAGCAGCCAAGATCGGGAAGGATCTAACTATGGCTACACCTTC. As protein: CASSQDREGSNYGYTF.

V is TRBV15 and J is TRBJ1-1; D is possibly TRBD1 (6 bases). Trimming left V 3 bases short and J 1 base short, with 9 bases between. The length of the CDR3 is 14 residues. The germline V gene encodes CDR1 LNHNV and CDR2 YYDKDF (reference sequence). CDR3 amino acids: CATSRNRANTEAFF. The CDR3 DNA reads TGTGCCACCAGCAGGAACAGGGCGAACACTGAAGCTTTCTTT. The complete variable domain, with remaining parts taken from reference TRBV15 and TRBJ1-1, reads DAMVIQNPRYQVTQFGKPVTLSCSQTLNHNVMYWYQQKSSQAPKLLFHYYDKDFNNEADTPDNFQSRRPNTSFCFLDIRSPGLGDTAMYLCATSRNRANTEAFFGQGTRLTVV.

This clone was seen just once. This rearrangement joins TRBV2 to TRBJ1-5, with 8 positions matching TRBD1. The CDR3 is made up of 15 amino acids. Germline CDR1 and CDR2: SNHLY and FYNNEI. The J segment lost 2 bases and the V segment lost 4 bases, leaving 4 bases of the junction unmatched. CDR3 residues: CASSGPGQGNQPQHF. CDR3 coding DNA: TGTGCCAGCAGTGGACCGGGACAGGGCAATCAGCCCCAGCATTTT.

The J gene is TRBJ2-5, the V gene TRBV5-1, with D maybe TRBD1 (6 bases). There are 15 residues in the CDR3. V lost 2 bases and J 3 bases, leaving 14 bases between the germline ends. Germline V lookup: CDR1 SGHRS, CDR2 YFSETQ. The CDR3 region is CASSFPPAGEETQYF. DNA of the CDR3: TGCGCCAGCAGCTTCCCCCCGGCAGGGGAAGAGACCCAGTACTTC.

The chain couples TRBV4-2 to TRBJ2-7, with a possible D match to TRBD1 (6 bases). The CDR3 runs 15 residues. Germline V gene data show CDR1 as LGHNA and CDR2 as YNFKEQ. V gave up 5 bases and J gave up 4 bases, with 18 bases separating them. This CDR3 reads CASSLRQEAHYEQYF. Here the CDR3 DNA reads TGTGCCAGCAGCTTACGACAGGAGGCCCATTACGAGCAGTACTTC.